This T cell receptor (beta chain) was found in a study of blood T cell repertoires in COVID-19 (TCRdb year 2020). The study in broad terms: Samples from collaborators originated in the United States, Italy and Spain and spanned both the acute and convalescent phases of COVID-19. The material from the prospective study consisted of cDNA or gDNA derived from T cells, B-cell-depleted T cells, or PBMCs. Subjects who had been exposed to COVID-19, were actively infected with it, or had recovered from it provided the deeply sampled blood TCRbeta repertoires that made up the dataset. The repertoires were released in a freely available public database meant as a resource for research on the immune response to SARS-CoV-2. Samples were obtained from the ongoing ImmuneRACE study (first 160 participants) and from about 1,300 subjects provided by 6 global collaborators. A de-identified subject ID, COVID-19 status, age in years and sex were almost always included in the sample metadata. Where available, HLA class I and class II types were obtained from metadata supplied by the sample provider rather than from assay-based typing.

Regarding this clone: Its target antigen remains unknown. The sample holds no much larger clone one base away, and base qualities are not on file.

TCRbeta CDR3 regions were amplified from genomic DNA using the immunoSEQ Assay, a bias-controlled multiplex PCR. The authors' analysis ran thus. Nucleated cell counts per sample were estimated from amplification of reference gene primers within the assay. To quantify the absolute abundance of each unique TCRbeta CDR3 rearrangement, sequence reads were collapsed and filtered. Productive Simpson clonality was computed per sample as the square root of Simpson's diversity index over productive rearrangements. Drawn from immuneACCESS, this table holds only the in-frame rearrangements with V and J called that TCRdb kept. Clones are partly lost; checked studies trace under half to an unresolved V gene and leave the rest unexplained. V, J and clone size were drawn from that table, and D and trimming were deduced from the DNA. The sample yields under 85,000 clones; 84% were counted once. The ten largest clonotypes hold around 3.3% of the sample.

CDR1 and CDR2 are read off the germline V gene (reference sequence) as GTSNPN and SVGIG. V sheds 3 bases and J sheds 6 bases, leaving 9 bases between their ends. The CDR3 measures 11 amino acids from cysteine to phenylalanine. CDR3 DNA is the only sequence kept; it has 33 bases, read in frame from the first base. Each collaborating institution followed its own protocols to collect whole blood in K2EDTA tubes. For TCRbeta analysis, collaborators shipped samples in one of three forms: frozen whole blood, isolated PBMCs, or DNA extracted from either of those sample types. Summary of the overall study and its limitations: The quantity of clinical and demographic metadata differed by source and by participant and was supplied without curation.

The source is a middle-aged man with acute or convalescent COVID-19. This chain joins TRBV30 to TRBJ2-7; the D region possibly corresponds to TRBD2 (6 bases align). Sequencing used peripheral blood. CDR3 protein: CAWSSGVEQYF. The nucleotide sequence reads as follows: TGTGCCTGGAGCTCGGGGGTCGAGCAGTACTTC.